Listed below are T cell receptor beta chains from one sample, sequenced in a study of response to subunit inactivated influenza vaccine. In TCRdb, the RT-PCR reads were re-called with MiXCR into one record per CDR3 protein. The sample records 700,000 to 800,000 distinct CDR3 sequences, roughly 18% being singletons. This material consisted of PBMCs from blood, taken 4 to 6 days after vaccination. The origin of the receptors is a man aged 50-59 years who received an inactivated influenza vaccine. Both conserved end residues are part of each CDR3. The D gene is left open where the match is weak. Clone size, where shown, is once, few, many, or a class for clones that have expanded.

>-|TRBV29-1|TRBJ2-2|many
TGCAGCGTTGGGTCGGCGGTTAACACCGGGGAGCTGTTTTTT
CSVGSAVNTGELFF
>TRBD2|TRBV20-1|TRBJ2-1|-
TGCAGTGCCCCATCCCCAGCGGGGGCATCATACAATGAGCAGTTCTTC
CSAPSPAGASYNEQFF
>-|TRBV12-3/TRBV12-4|TRBJ2-1|-
TGTGCCAGCAATCAAAATCTCTCCTACAATGTGCAGTTCTTC
CASNQNLSYNVQFF
>-|TRBV6-2/TRBV6-3|TRBJ1-1|-
TGTGCCAGCAGTTACTCGGGCAGGGTTAAAATCATGAACACTGAAGCTTTCTTT
CASSYSGRVKIMNTEAFF
>-|TRBV5-1|TRBJ2-3|-
TGCGCCAGCAGCTTGGACAGGGATCTGGGCACAGATACGCAGTATTTT
CASSLDRDLGTDTQYF
>-|TRBV12-3/TRBV12-4|TRBJ1-2|many
TGTGCCAGCAGTTCCGCCGTAGGGTACACCTTC
CASSSAVGYTF
>TRBD1|TRBV6-2/TRBV6-3|TRBJ2-7|-
TGTGCCAGCAACCAGGGGGCTCCGAACTACGAGCAGTACTTC
CASNQGAPNYEQYF
>-|TRBV7-9|TRBJ2-7|few
TGTGCCAGCAGTGGACCCGCGGACGAGCAGTACTTC
CASSGPADEQYF
>TRBD2|TRBV24-1|TRBJ2-1|few
TGTGCCACCAGTGACGGACTAGCGGGTGAGCAGTTCTTC
CATSDGLAGEQFF
>TRBD2|TRBV15|TRBJ2-5|-
TGTGCCACCAGCAGCCAAGCGGGAGGTCCAGAGACCCAGTACTTC
CATSSQAGGPETQYF
>TRBD2|TRBV20-1|TRBJ2-2|-
TGCAGTGCTAGAGGAGCGGGAGGTTTATCGAACACCGGGGAGCTGTTTTTT
CSARGAGGLSNTGELFF
>-|TRBV9|TRBJ2-5|-
TGTGCCAGCAGCGTACGACTAGAAGGGGTAGGGGAGACCCAGTACTTC
CASSVRLEGVGETQYF
>-|TRBV11-2|TRBJ2-6|few
TGTGCCAGCAGCTTAGAGAGGGCCAACGTCCTGACTTTC
CASSLERANVLTF
>-|TRBV6-1|TRBJ1-2|-
TGTGCCAGCACCCTTGACAGAGCCTATGGCTACACCTTC
CASTLDRAYGYTF
>-|TRBV10-3|TRBJ2-7|many
TGTGCCATCAGTGAGACACAGGTCTCCTACGAGCAGTACTTC
CAISETQVSYEQYF
>TRBD2|TRBV12-3/TRBV12-4|TRBJ2-5|-
TGTGCCAGCAGTCCAAGGACTAGCGGGGGCAGAGGGGAGACCCAGTACTTC
CASSPRTSGGRGETQYF
>-|TRBV6-5|TRBJ1-2|-
TGTGCCGTTAGCTCCGGGAACTATGGCTACACCTTC
CAVSSGNYGYTF
>TRBD1|TRBV20-1|TRBJ1-1|-
TGCAGGGTAACGACAGGGGTTCTGGGCACTGAAGCTTTCTTT
CRVTTGVLGTEAFF
>TRBD2|TRBV12-3/TRBV12-4|TRBJ2-3|few
TGTGCCAGCAGCACCCTTGGGGGGGAGACCACAGATACGCAGTATTTT
CASSTLGGETTDTQYF
>TRBD2|TRBV27|TRBJ2-2|-
TGTGCCAGCAGTTTCGGACTAGCGGGAGCGGGGACCGGGGAGCTGTTTTTT
CASSFGLAGAGTGELFF
>-|TRBV28|TRBJ1-6|few
TGTGCCAGCAGTCCGGGGGGGAATCAGTCACCCCTCCACTTT
CASSPGGNQSPLHF
>TRBD1|TRBV4-3|TRBJ2-3|few
TGCGCCAGCAGCCAAGATCCACAGGGGGCTAGCACAGATACGCAGTATTTT
CASSQDPQGASTDTQYF
>-|TRBV20-1|TRBJ1-6|few
TGCAGTGCTAAGGAGGGCCCTCCGGTAGTGGATTCACCCCTCCACTTT
CSAKEGPPVVDSPLHF
>-|TRBV5-5|TRBJ2-7|few
TGTGCCAGCAGCTTGGAGCGACAAACAGGGCAGTACTTC
CASSLERQTGQYF
>-|TRBV29-1|TRBJ2-3|-
TGCAGCGTTGTTGGCGGGGAGACAGATACGCAGTATTTT
CSVVGGETDTQYF
>-|TRBV6-5|TRBJ1-1|few
TGTGCCAGCAGTTACGAACAGGGAAGGAACACTGAAGCTTTCTTT
CASSYEQGRNTEAFF
>TRBD2|TRBV20-1|TRBJ2-5|few
TGCAGTGCTAGTCCGACTAGCGGGGCATACCAAGAGACCCAGTACTTC
CSASPTSGAYQETQYF
>-|TRBV29-1|TRBJ2-5|-
TGCAGCGTTGAATTTCGAGGCGGTGAGACCCAGTACTTC
CSVEFRGGETQYF
>-|TRBV5-1|TRBJ1-2|few
TGCGCCAGCAGCGGGGGGACGTACTATGGCTACACCTTC
CASSGGTYYGYTF